These T cell receptor beta chains were read from a single sample in a study of technical replicates of blood from a few donors. Repertoires were generated with immunoSEQ multiplex PCR, while TCRdb's copy carries only in-frame clones and drops some. The sample lists nearly 80,000 clones, about 96% occurring once. The specimen was T cells isolated from PBMCs. These receptor sequences come from a human donor in good health. Each CDR3 is given without its conserved first and last residue. Clone sizes are given selectively: once, few, many, or a class where the clone is expanded.

>TRBV6-5|TRBJ1-2|NA
ASIQNRVQGGGYT
>TRBV2|TRBJ2-7|NA
ASSGQASEQY
>TRBV19|TRBJ1-5|NA
ASSIPRQPQH
>TRBV9|TRBJ2-7|NA
ASSSRDRVSVIY
>TRBV6-1|TRBJ1-2|NA
ASFTGHGYT
>TRBV19|TRBJ1-1|NA
ASSHGTGRTEAF
>TRBV9|TRBJ1-2|NA
ASSDRGGQATGYT
>TRBV30|TRBJ1-1|NA
AWSVSRDGKAF
>TRBV9|TRBJ2-2|NA
ASSPGTSGSTIGELF
>TRBV30|TRBJ2-1|NA
AWSGDRGYNEQF
>TRBV7-6|TRBJ1-1|NA
ASSEEQGRNTEAF
>TRBV14|TRBJ2-1|NA
ASSNLLAPSYNEQF
>TRBV21-1|TRBJ2-7|NA
ASSSTGSEQY
>TRBV7-3|TRBJ2-2|NA
ASSLFGGTNTGELF
>TRBV6-1|TRBJ2-3|once
ASSLGRGTDTQY